A selection of T cell receptor beta chains follows, all from one sample in a study of T cell repertoires in cytomegalovirus infection. Their antigens are not known. One entry per CDR3 protein results from TCRdb running MiXCR on the reads. The sample shows a few hundred thousand distinct CDR3 sequences, under 45% of them seen only once. The sample consisted of cultured PBMCs, taken from culture after CMV antigen stimulation. These receptors came from a human donor in good health (CMV status not recorded). Some clones in this sample may be carry-over from other donors' samples. Each CDR3 is given with its conserved first and last residue. D genes are given only for firm matches. Clone size is not always given. Where it is, it says once, few, many or a class for expanded clones.

NA	TRBV6-2/TRBV6-3	NA	TRBJ2-7	TGTGCCAGCAGTTTGCTTACGGGATCGAACGAGCAGTACTTC	CASSLLTGSNEQYF
few	TRBV2	NA	TRBJ2-7	TGTGCCAGCAGTGTTCTCTCCGACTACGAGCAGTACTTC	CASSVLSDYEQYF
NA	TRBV12-3/TRBV12-4	NA	TRBJ2-1	TGTGCCAGCGGAGGATTAATAGATGAGCAGTTCTTC	CASGGLIDEQFF
NA	TRBV18	NA	TRBJ2-5	TGTGCCAGCTCACCACCGGTTCAAGAGACCCAGTACTTC	CASSPPVQETQYF
few	TRBV5-4	NA	TRBJ2-1	TGTGCCAGCAGCTTGGACTTCAACAATGAGCAGTTCTTC	CASSLDFNNEQFF
NA	TRBV19	NA	TRBJ1-1	TGTGCCAGTAGTATTAAAGAGAACACTGAAGCTTTCTTT	CASSIKENTEAFF
NA	TRBV6-8	NA	TRBJ2-3	TGTGCCAGTCTCCCCTGGGATGAAGATACGCAGTATTTT	CASLPWDEDTQYF
few	TRBV6-2/TRBV6-3	NA	TRBJ2-1	TGTGCCAGCAGTTACTCGATCAGCGTGCCCTACAATGAGCAGTTCTTC	CASSYSISVPYNEQFF
NA	TRBV11-2	TRBD2	TRBJ2-2	TGTGCCAGCAGCCCCTATTGGACTAGCAGGAACACCGGGGAGCTGTTTTTT	CASSPYWTSRNTGELFF
many	TRBV28	NA	TRBJ1-1	TGTGCCAGCAGTTTATCCCCCCGCCACACTGAAGCTTTCTTT	CASSLSPRHTEAFF
few	TRBV5-5	NA	TRBJ1-1	TGTGCCAGCCGGCCCCAAGACAGGCTGAACACTGAAGCTTTCTTT	CASRPQDRLNTEAFF
NA	TRBV6-2/TRBV6-3	NA	TRBJ1-2	TGTGCCAGCAGTGTCGGGACTTTTGGCTACACCTTC	CASSVGTFGYTF
NA	TRBV2	NA	TRBJ2-3	TGTGCCAGCAGTGAGCGGTCAGATACGCAGTATTTT	CASSERSDTQYF
NA	TRBV19	NA	TRBJ1-5	TGTGCCAGTAGTATAGACGGACCTACGGTGAATCAGCCCCAGCATTTT	CASSIDGPTVNQPQHF
NA	TRBV12-3/TRBV12-4	NA	TRBJ2-1	TGTGCCAGCAGCCCGCCTTCGGGACACGGTGGGGATGAGCAGTTCTTC	CASSPPSGHGGDEQFF
NA	TRBV28	NA	TRBJ2-2	TGTGCCAGCAGTCCAGCGAACACCGGGGAGCTGTTTTTT	CASSPANTGELFF